This section outlines one TCR beta chain sequence together with its context. The V end lost 6 bases, the J end lost 3 bases, and 14 bases lay between the germline ends. This CDR3 is 14 amino acids long. Germline V gives CDR1 MNHNS, CDR2 SASEGT. Via MiXCR, TCRdb re-called the 5' RACE reads, giving one row per CDR3 protein. The sample includes approximately 47,000 distinct CDR3 sequences, around a quarter of them seen just once. The TCR was taken from a female donor with breast cancer. Sequencing used naive CD4+ T cells sorted from blood. Subset given: naive CD4+ T cells, CD4+CD45RA+CD25-. The chain has TRBV6-1 and TRBJ1-2, with D possibly matching TRBD1 (6 bases). CDR3 DNA: TGTGCCAGCAGGTCGGGGGGGGCGTACTATGGCTACACCTTC. Amino acid sequence: CASRSGGAYYGYTF.